What follows are 11 T cell receptor beta chains derived from one specimen sequenced in a study of blood T cell repertoires in COVID-19. Produced via immunoSEQ multiplex PCR; TCRdb's table is partial and in-frame only. In the table there are roughly 75,000 clones, approximately 86% of which are singletons. Sequencing input: peripheral blood. These receptors were obtained from an elderly man with COVID-19, enrolled during active disease.

The rearrangement links TRBV6-1 to TRBJ2-5; 7 bases match TRBD1. Germline V gene data show CDR1 as MNHNS and CDR2 as SASEGT. This CDR3 has 13 residues. Trimming cost V 2 bases and J 4 bases; bases outside gene matches: 1. CDR3 sequence: CASSERGRETQYF. Here the CDR3 DNA reads TGTGCCAGCAGTGAAAGGGGGCGAGAGACCCAGTACTTC.

The V and J genes are TRBV11-1 and TRBJ1-1; 7 bases agree with TRBD1. The CDR3 loop spans 15 amino acids. Germline loops: CDR1 SGHAT, CDR2 FQDESV (reference sequence). Trimming cost V 6 bases and J 1 base; bases outside gene matches: 8. The CDR3 DNA reads as TGTGCCAGCAGTCCTGACCGGGACAGGAACACTGAAGCTTTCTTT. Translation: CASSPDRDRNTEAFF.

The chain uses TRBV5-8 and TRBJ2-1; the match to TRBD2 covers 7 bases. CDR1 is SGHTS, CDR2 YDEGEE, per germline. With 6 bases clipped from V and 4 bases from J, the junction kept 13 bases outside the gene matches. The CDR3 is 16 amino acids. This chain's CDR3 is CASNRLGLPTYNEQFF. Written as DNA, the CDR3 is TGTGCCAGCAACCGCCTGGGACTACCCACATACAATGAGCAGTTCTTC.

The rearrangement joins TRBV18 to TRBJ1-1; tentative D call: TRBD1 (6 bases). This CDR3 is 15 amino acids long. V lost 8 bases, J lost 1 base, and 17 bases lay in between. Germline V CDR1 and CDR2: KGHSH, LQKENI. The CDR3 DNA sequence: TGTGCCAGCAGGGCACAGGGTGCCTCGAACACTGAAGCTTTCTTT. This sequence encodes CASRAQGASNTEAFF.

The table lists this clone with a count of one. J is TRBJ1-5 and V is TRBV20-1; 9 nucleotides line up with TRBD1. V shed 3 bases and J 8 bases; nucleotides not matched to a gene: 5. This CDR3 comprises 13 residues. CDR1 is DFQATT, CDR2 SNEGSKA, per germline (reference sequence). The CDR3 sequence is CSASGQGPEPQHF. Here the CDR3 DNA reads TGCAGTGCTAGTGGACAGGGGCCAGAGCCCCAGCATTTT.

V usage is TRBV28 and J usage is TRBJ1-4; 7 bases match TRBD1. CDR1 is MDHEN, CDR2 SYDVKM, per germline. The CDR3 has 15 residues. With V trimmed by 5 bases and J by 5 bases, 8 bases remained unmatched. CDR3 coding DNA: TGTGCCAGCAGTCTGGACAGGCGGAGGAATGAAAAACTGTTTTTT. It encodes CASSLDRRRNEKLFF.

J is TRBJ1-6 and V is TRBV28; a possible D gene is TRBD1 (5 bases). V lost 5 bases and J 5 bases, leaving 16 bases between the germline ends. Germline V gene data show CDR1 as MDHEN and CDR2 as SYDVKM. This CDR3 region has 16 residues. The CDR3 sequence is CASSGADSGNNSPLHF. The CDR3 bases are TGTGCCAGCAGTGGGGCAGACAGTGGGAATAATTCACCCCTCCACTTT.

The chain has TRBV19 and TRBJ1-3; 8 nucleotides agree with TRBD1. CDR3 length: 15 residues. The V gene's germline CDR1 is LNHDA and CDR2 SQIVND (reference sequence). V shed 6 bases, J shed 0 bases, and the junction held 4 bases outside the gene matches. In DNA form, the CDR3 reads TGTGCCAGTAGCCGGACAGGGATCTCTGGAAACACCATATATTTT. Encoded protein: CASSRTGISGNTIYF.

This chain connects TRBV5-6 to TRBJ2-5; 10 bases match TRBD2. V lost 3 bases, J lost 5 bases, and 7 bases stayed unmatched. This CDR3 spans 15 amino acids. Germline CDR1 SGHDT, CDR2 YYEEEE. DNA for the CDR3: TGTGCCAGCAGCTCAGCGGGGGGGCAGGCGGAGACCCAGTACTTC. Residues: CASSSAGGQAETQYF.

The rearrangement joins TRBV18 to TRBJ1-1; D gene unclear. The CDR3 runs 15 residues. V lost 0 bases and J 4 bases, leaving 12 bases between the germline ends. From germline, CDR1 is KGHSH and CDR2 LQKENI. The CDR3 here is CASSPPQSGGTEAFF. In DNA, the CDR3 is TGTGCCAGCTCACCACCCCAATCCGGTGGCACTGAAGCTTTCTTT.

The rearrangement joins TRBV7-2 to TRBJ2-2; D gene unclear. The CDR3 has 14 amino acids. Germline V gene lookup returns CDR1 SGHTA and CDR2 FQGNSA. V was clipped by 4 bases and J by 0 bases, with 6 bases between them. DNA of the CDR3: TGTGCCAGCAGCTGGCAGGCGAACACCGGGGAGCTGTTTTTT. Translation: CASSWQANTGELFF.